Presented here are 21 T cell receptor beta chains from one specimen sequenced in a study of graft-versus-host responses after intestinal transplantation. TCRdb's copy holds only in-frame clones and misses some; the assay was immunoSEQ multiplex PCR. The table includes about 90,000 clones, about four fifths detected once. Antigens for these TCRs are unknown. Here the sequenced sample was unstimulated CD8+ T cells sorted from spleen or lymph node cells, taken before intestinal transplant. The receptors originated from a human donor who received an intestinal transplant.

The rearrangement joins TRBV5-1 to TRBJ2-1, with D uncertain. Between the trimmed V and J ends, which lost 1 base and 7 bases, there was a span of 6 bases. The CDR3 extends over 12 amino acids. The germline gives CDR1 SGHRS, CDR2 YFSETQ. CDR3 amino acids: CASSLFGNEQFF. The DNA of the CDR3 is TGCGCCAGCAGCTTGTTTGGAAATGAGCAGTTCTTC.

The chain has TRBV29-1 and TRBJ2-7, with 11 nucleotides matching TRBD1. CDR1 and CDR2 (germline): SQVTM, ANQGSEA. With V trimmed by 1 base and J by 4 bases, 12 bases remained unmatched. The CDR3 has 17 amino acids. Here the CDR3 DNA reads TGCAGCGTTGAAGGGGTAGGACAGGGGGCGAGTCTATACGAGCAGTACTTC. This sequence encodes CSVEGVGQGASLYEQYF.

J is TRBJ2-7 and V is TRBV19; 10 bases align to TRBD1. The CDR3 has 14 amino acids. Germline lookup yields CDR1 LNHDA and CDR2 SQIVND (reference sequence). The V segment lost 5 bases and the J segment 2 bases; nucleotides outside the gene matches: 3. Here the CDR3 DNA reads TGTGCCAGTAGTCCCGGGACAGGGGCCTACGAGCAGTACTTC. This codes for CASSPGTGAYEQYF.

The rearrangement joins TRBV7-9 to TRBJ2-7; 10 positions match TRBD1. In germline, CDR1 is SEHNR, CDR2 FQNEAQ (reference sequence). The V gene end was trimmed by 4 bases and the J gene end by 4 bases; junction bases not matched to a gene: 13. The CDR3 runs to 17 residues. CDR3 nucleotides: TGTGCCAGCAGCTCTGGGGACAGGGGAAGCGGCTTTTACGAGCAGTACTTC. Protein sequence: CASSSGDRGSGFYEQYF. The full variable domain, rest sourced from reference TRBV7-9 and TRBJ2-7, is DTGVSQNPRHKITKRGQNVTFRCDPISEHNRLYWYRQTLGQGPEFLTYFQNEAQLEKSRLLSDRFSAERPKGSFSTLEIQRTEQGDSAMYLCASSSGDRGSGFYEQYFGPGTRLTVT.

The CDR3 is CASSQTGGAYYEQYF. The CDR3 nucleotides read TGTGCCAGCAGCCAAACAGGGGGCGCTTACTACGAGCAGTACTTC. This chain links TRBV7-6 with TRBJ2-5; 9 bases fit TRBD1. Judging by the DNA end, TRBJ2-7 fits better; the J call may be wrong. In germline, CDR1 is SGHVS, CDR2 FNYEAQ. This CDR3 is built from 15 residues.

The chain couples TRBV4-2 to TRBJ2-5, with D perhaps matching TRBD1 (5 bases). The germline CDR1 and CDR2 sequences are LGHNA and YNFKEQ. CDR3 size: 13 residues. V lost 0 bases to trimming and J lost 13 bases, with 15 bases between them. The CDR3 nucleotides read TGTGCCAGCAGCCAAGAGACGTGGGCAGGGCGGTACTTC. Translated: CASSQETWAGRYF.

The chain links TRBV5-1 to TRBJ1-2; D unclear. The V end lost 1 base, the J end lost 0 bases, and 4 bases lay between the germline ends. Germline V gives CDR1 SGHRS, CDR2 YFSETQ. This CDR3 comprises 13 residues. The CDR3 nucleotides are TGCGCCAGCAGCTTGACACCTAACTATGGCTACACCTTC. Translation: CASSLTPNYGYTF.

The chain uses TRBV27 and TRBJ1-4; 9 nucleotides align to TRBD1. The ends lost 5 bases at V and 8 bases at J; junction bases unmatched: 12. The CDR3 totals 16 residues. Looked up from germline, CDR1 is MNHEY and CDR2 is SMNVEV (reference sequence). The CDR3 sequence is CASSPQGAIGPEKLFF. The CDR3 DNA reads TGTGCCAGCAGTCCACAGGGGGCGATAGGGCCCGAAAAACTGTTTTTT.

For the CDR3, the DNA is TGTGCCAGCAGCTTAGGGGGTTGGACTCTTCGGGAGACCCAGTACTTC. Translation: CASSLGGWTLRETQYF. The chain is built from TRBV11-3 and TRBJ2-5, with D perhaps matching TRBD2 (5 bases). The CDR3 runs 16 residues. The germline V gene encodes CDR1 SGHNT and CDR2 YENEEA. Deletions cut 1 base from V and 5 bases from J, with 17 bases between.

The V and J genes are TRBV7-2 and TRBJ2-7; 8 bases match TRBD1. Germline V gives CDR1 SGHTA, CDR2 FQGNSA. V dropped 1 base and J dropped 3; count of bases not matched to a gene: 8. The CDR3 consists of 16 residues. DNA for the CDR3: TGTGCCAGCAGCTTAGAGAAGGACAGGGTCCTCTACGAGCAGTACTTC. It encodes CASSLEKDRVLYEQYF.

V gene TRBV19 combines with J gene TRBJ1-1; 8 nucleotides align to TRBD1. Trimming cost V 10 bases and J 4 bases; bases outside gene matches: 8. Germline V gene lookup returns CDR1 LNHDA and CDR2 SQIVND (reference sequence). The CDR3 length is 13 residues. CDR3 amino acids: CAIRTGNGTEAFF. CDR3 in DNA: TGTGCCATTAGGACAGGGAACGGCACTGAAGCTTTCTTT.

In its sample, this clone was seen a few times. V and J are TRBV6-1 and TRBJ2-7, with 7 positions matching TRBD1. The germline V gene encodes CDR1 MNHNS and CDR2 SASEGT. V gave up 8 bases and J gave up 2 bases; unmatched junction bases: 6. CDR3 length: 13 residues. DNA of the CDR3: TGTGCCAGCTATACAGGGGCAGCCTACGAGCAGTACTTC. Translation: CASYTGAAYEQYF.

J is TRBJ2-4 and V is TRBV5-6; D gene unclear. CDR1 is SGHDT and CDR2 is YYEEEE in the germline V gene. V was pared by 3 bases and J by 5 bases, with 6 bases between. The CDR3 length is 12 residues. CDR3 coding DNA: TGTGCCAGCAGCTCTGAAGAAAACATTCAGTACTTC. This encodes CASSSEENIQYF. Full variable domain (rest looked up from reference TRBV5-6 and TRBJ2-4): DAGVTQSPTHLIKTRGQQVTLRCSPKSGHDTVSWYQQALGQGPQFIFQYYEEEERQRGNFPDRFSGHQFPNYSSELNVNALLLGDSALYLCASSSEENIQYFGAGTRLSVL.

The chain links TRBV28 to TRBJ1-5; D remains unclear. Germline assignment: CDR1 MDHEN and CDR2 SYDVKM. The CDR3 is 14 amino acids. The V and J ends lost 2 bases and 1 base respectively, with 6 bases between them. CDR3 sequence: CASSLGESNQPQHF. In nucleotides, the CDR3 is TGTGCCAGCAGTTTAGGGGAGAGCAATCAGCCCCAGCATTTT.

The chain has TRBV2 and TRBJ2-3, with D perhaps TRBD2 (6 bases). Germline V CDR1 and CDR2: SNHLY, FYNNEI. Trimming pared 6 bases from V and 0 bases from J, leaving 16 bases between. The length of the CDR3 is 16 residues. For the CDR3, the DNA is TGTGCCAGCAGCGAATTCCGGGACTGGAGCACAGATACGCAGTATTTT. Amino acid sequence: CASSEFRDWSTDTQYF.

The V call is TRBV6-6, the J call TRBJ1-5; TRBD1 might be the D (5 bases). The V gene lost 4 bases and the J gene lost 3 bases, with 13 bases spanning the gap. The germline V gene encodes CDR1 MNHNY and CDR2 SVGAGI (reference sequence). The CDR3 is 15 residues long. The CDR3 DNA follows: TGTGCCAGCAGTTGGGAAAGCAGGGACAATCAGCCCCAGCATTTT. It codes for CASSWESRDNQPQHF.

This chain links TRBV6-6 with TRBJ1-1; possibly TRBD1 for D (5 bases). The CDR3 runs to 14 residues. The ends were cut back, 2 bases at V and 5 bases at J, with 12 bases in the middle. Germline values: CDR1 MNHNY, CDR2 SVGAGI (reference sequence). The CDR3 reads CASSYTGGTTEAFF. As DNA, the CDR3 is TGTGCCAGCAGTTACACCGGGGGAACAACTGAAGCTTTCTTT.

The chain is built from TRBV2 and TRBJ2-1; 7 bases are shared with TRBD1. Germline V gene sequence: CDR1 SNHLY, CDR2 FYNNEI. The CDR3 is 16 amino acids. The J segment lost 4 bases and the V segment lost 3 bases, leaving 9 bases of the junction unmatched. This chain's CDR3 is CASSDSRGQLYNEQFF. The CDR3 DNA sequence: TGTGCCAGCAGTGATTCTAGGGGACAGCTATACAATGAGCAGTTCTTC.

V is TRBV4-1 and J is TRBJ2-7, with a tentative D call TRBD1 (5 bases). Between the trimmed V and J ends, which lost 1 base and 2 bases, there was a span of 12 bases. There are 15 residues in the CDR3. The germline V gene encodes CDR1 MGHRA and CDR2 YSYEKL. The CDR3 bases are TGCGCCAGCAGCCAAGGGTCGACAGCGACCTACGAGCAGTACTTC. As protein: CASSQGSTATYEQYF.

The J gene is TRBJ1-2, the V gene TRBV6-1, with 9 bases identical to TRBD1. The trim removed 5 bases at V and 8 bases at J, leaving 6 bases unmatched. This CDR3 region has 13 residues. Germline CDR1 reads MNHNS; CDR2 reads SASEGT. The CDR3 here is CASSYGTGLGYTF. In DNA form, the CDR3 reads TGTGCCAGCAGTTATGGGACAGGGTTAGGCTACACCTTC.

The gene calls are TRBV19 and TRBJ1-1, with D hard to call. The V end lost 7 bases, the J end lost 3 bases, and 12 bases lay between the germline ends. The germline V gene has CDR1 LNHDA and CDR2 SQIVND (reference sequence). The length of the CDR3 is 13 residues. The CDR3 loop reads CASIRSRDTEAFF. In nucleotides, the CDR3 is TGTGCCAGTATAAGATCACGAGACACTGAAGCTTTCTTT.